These T cell receptor beta chains were read from a single sample in a study of blood T cell repertoires in COVID-19. Sequenced by immunoSEQ multiplex PCR; TCRdb stores in-frame clones only, minus some. The repertoire holds 250,000 to 350,000 clones, with approximately 80% as singletons. Sequencing was carried out using peripheral blood. All receptors derive from a woman in her forties or fifties with active or convalescent COVID-19. Both conserved end residues are part of each CDR3. The D gene is left open where the match is weak. Not every row has a clone size; where given, it reads once, few, many or a size class.

TGTGCCAGCAGCGAAGTGAGGATGAACACTGAAGCTTTCTTT CASSEVRMNTEAFF - TRBJ1-1 TRBV9 -
TGTGCCAGCAGTGCCTGGGACAGGGGGTCTGGAAACACCATATATTTT CASSAWDRGSGNTIYF - TRBJ1-3 TRBV28 TRBD1
TGCGCCAGCAGCTTAGAGTGGGTCGGATCGACTAGCGGATTCTACGAGCAGTACTTC CASSLEWVGSTSGFYEQYF few TRBJ2-7 TRBV5-1 TRBD2
TGTGCCAGCAGTTTATTCCCCAACAGAAAGATCTTGACCTCTGGAAACACCATATATTTT CASSLFPNRKILTSGNTIYF - TRBJ1-3 TRBV28 -
TGTGCCACCAGTGATTTACTGATAAGGGCTAGCGGGAGGATTGTTAATGAGCAGTTCTTC CATSDLLIRASGRIVNEQFF - TRBJ2-1 TRBV24-1 TRBD2
TGTGCCAGCAGCCCAAGACTAGGGAATGAGCAGTTCTTC CASSPRLGNEQFF - TRBJ2-1 TRBV12-3/TRBV12-4 -
TGTGCCAGCTCACCAAATTTTTTAGGGGGCGAGCAGTACTTC CASSPNFLGGEQYF - TRBJ2-7 TRBV18 -
TGTGCCAGCAGTTTTATTGGGACTAGCGGGAGTAATGAGCAGTTCTTC CASSFIGTSGSNEQFF - TRBJ2-1 TRBV27 TRBD2
TGTGCCAGCAGCTTGGACGGGACCTACGAGCAGTACTTC CASSLDGTYEQYF - TRBJ2-7 TRBV5-4 -
TGTGCCAGCAGTCTCAAACAGGGCTCGGGCTACACCTTC CASSLKQGSGYTF - TRBJ1-2 TRBV28 -
TGTGCCAGTAGTCCCGCGGCAGGGTCCGAGCAGTACTTC CASSPAAGSEQYF - TRBJ2-7 TRBV19 -
TGTGCCAGCAGTGCAAACAGGGGCGGCAATCAGCCCCAGCATTTT CASSANRGGNQPQHF once TRBJ1-5 TRBV27 TRBD1
TGTGCCACCAGCCTGACAGGGGGTTCCTACGAGCAGTACTTC CATSLTGGSYEQYF - TRBJ2-7 TRBV15 TRBD1
TGTGCCAGCAGTGGCTCTAGCGGGAGGCTCAACGAGCAGTACTTC CASSGSSGRLNEQYF - TRBJ2-7 TRBV6-6 TRBD2
TGTGCCAGCACTGAACAGGGTGGGAACTATGGCTACACCTTC CASTEQGGNYGYTF - TRBJ1-2 TRBV6-6 -
TGTGCTAGTGGTTTGTCGAGGGGGAACTATGGCTACACCTTC CASGLSRGNYGYTF once TRBJ1-2 TRBV12-5 -
TGTGCCAGCAGTCCAGGACAGGGATATGGCTACACCTTC CASSPGQGYGYTF - TRBJ1-2 TRBV28 TRBD1
TGTGCCAGCAGCTCAGGGACTGGGGTAGCCTACGAGCAGTACTTC CASSSGTGVAYEQYF - TRBJ2-7 TRBV9 -
TGTGCCAGCAGCTTAGACCCCAGGGTCTATGGCTACACCTTC CASSLDPRVYGYTF - TRBJ1-2 TRBV7-9 -
TGTGCCAGCAACCGGGACATCTCGAACACCGGGGAGCTGTTTTTT CASNRDISNTGELFF - TRBJ2-2 TRBV2 -